The source of this TCR beta chain is a study of T cells in Graves' hyperthyroidism and ophthalmopathy. Germline CDR1 and CDR2: DFQATT and SNEGSKA (reference sequence). The J segment lost 0 bases and the V segment lost 4 bases, leaving 4 bases of the junction unmatched. There are 15 residues in the CDR3. Whole-study results and caveats: Most clonotypes expanded in the thyroid (above 0.001) were also present in blood.

This clonotype showed up many times. What it binds is unknown. Diagnoses rested on clinical symptoms, serum thyroxine and TRAb, thyroid ultrasound and orbital computed tomography. Template material for amplifying TCR beta CDR3 regions consisted of RNA transcripts. Researchers ran a first-round RT-PCR on the TCR CDR3 using the HTBI primer set. TCRdb reanalysed the multiplex PCR reads using MiXCR and keeps one entry per CDR3 protein. This sample has about 400,000 distinct CDR3 sequences, with roughly an eighth found just once. This TCR was recovered from a woman between 18 and 29 years old with Graves' hyperthyroidism. The J gene is TRBJ2-3, the V gene TRBV20-1; 10 nucleotides align to TRBD2. Sample: blood. The CDR3 region is CSAITTSGSTDTQYF. The DNA of the CDR3 is TGCAGTGCTATTACGACTAGCGGGAGCACAGATACGCAGTATTTT.